These 18 T cell receptor beta chains originate from one sample sequenced in a study of CD8 T cells in Susac syndrome. cDNA came from approximately 0.5 to 1 ug RNA primed by random hexamers. TCRdb re-analysed the immunoSEQ multiplex PCR reads in MiXCR, keeping a single row per CDR3 protein. Here the sample spans roughly 200,000 distinct CDR3 sequences, 95% being singletons. The sample consisted of CD4+ T cells from PBMCs. These receptors were obtained from a human donor with multiple sclerosis.

CDR3 coding DNA: TGTGCCAGCAGACAGGGGTGGACAGCAAATGAAAAACTGTTTTTT. It translates to CASRQGWTANEKLFF. The chain joins TRBV3-1 to TRBJ1-4; 7 bases agree with TRBD1. This CDR3 spans 15 amino acids. Germline V gene sequence: CDR1 LGHDT, CDR2 YNNKEL (reference sequence). V lost 6 bases and J lost 5; bases outside the gene matches: 9. Full variable domain (remainder filled in from reference TRBV3-1 and TRBJ1-4): DTAVSQTPKYLVTQMGNDKSIKCEQNLGHDTMYWYKQDSKKFLKIMFSYNNKELIINETVPNRFSPKSPDKAHLNLHINSLELGDSAVYFCASRQGWTANEKLFFGSGTQLSVL.

The chain has TRBV20-1 and TRBJ1-1; D perhaps matches TRBD1 (6 bases). V was trimmed by 3 bases and J by 3 bases, leaving 14 bases between them. The CDR3 sequence is 14 residues long. CDR1 is DFQATT and CDR2 is SNEGSKA in the germline V gene (reference sequence). CDR3: CSASYQGSDTEAFF. The CDR3 bases are TGCAGTGCTAGTTATCAGGGGTCTGACACTGAAGCTTTCTTT.

V and J are TRBV10-3 and TRBJ1-1; D is unresolved. The V gene lost 4 bases and the J gene lost 1 base, with 7 bases spanning the gap. The CDR3 length is 13 residues. Germline V gives CDR1 ENHRY, CDR2 SYGVKD. CDR3 sequence (DNA): TGTGCCATCAGTGGGGGAAAGAACACTGAAGCTTTCTTT. Residues: CAISGGKNTEAFF.

The chain links TRBV3-1 to TRBJ2-2, with D perhaps being TRBD1 or TRBD2 (5 bases each). Deletions cut 4 bases from V and 1 base from J, with 7 bases between. Germline V gene lookup returns CDR1 LGHDT and CDR2 YNNKEL (reference sequence). The CDR3 spans 14 residues. The CDR3 region has the DNA TGTGCCAGCAGCCGGGACGGGAACACCGGGGAGCTGTTTTTT. The encoded protein is CASSRDGNTGELFF. Using reference TRBV3-1 and TRBJ2-2 for the parts outside the CDR3, the full variable domain is DTAVSQTPKYLVTQMGNDKSIKCEQNLGHDTMYWYKQDSKKFLKIMFSYNNKELIINETVPNRFSPKSPDKAHLNLHINSLELGDSAVYFCASSRDGNTGELFFGEGSRLTVL.

The genes are TRBV25-1 and TRBJ2-5, with 8 positions matching TRBD1. The CDR3 sequence is 14 residues long. The trim removed 6 bases at V and 5 bases at J, leaving 8 bases unmatched. Germline values: CDR1 MGHDK, CDR2 SYGVNS. The CDR3 nucleotides read TGTGCCAGCAGAGCCGGACAGGGACGGGAGACCCAGTACTTC. This encodes CASRAGQGRETQYF.

The chain employs TRBV2 and TRBJ2-3, with D perhaps TRBD2 (6 bases). There are 15 residues in the CDR3. The V gene's germline CDR1 is SNHLY and CDR2 FYNNEI. V dropped 3 bases and J dropped 6 bases, with 16 bases sitting between them. The CDR3 DNA sequence: TGTGCCAGCAGTGATCTAGGGACTCACCGTGATACGCAGTATTTT. It encodes CASSDLGTHRDTQYF.

This clonotype came up once. V usage is TRBV2 and J usage is TRBJ1-1; 9 bases fit TRBD1. Germline CDR1 reads SNHLY; CDR2 reads FYNNEI. V trimming: 6 bases; J trimming: 7 bases; junction bases outside the gene matches: 6. The CDR3 covers 13 residues. This CDR3 is CASRLRQGVEAFF. In DNA, the CDR3 is TGTGCCAGCAGACTCAGACAGGGGGTTGAAGCTTTCTTT.

This chain joins TRBV12-3 or TRBV12-4 and TRBJ1-5; D not certain. Between the trimmed V and J ends, which lost 3 bases and 3 bases, there was a span of 6 bases. The CDR3 runs 13 residues. The CDR3 protein is CASSLILNQPQHF. The CDR3 coding sequence is TGTGCCAGCAGTTTGATCCTCAATCAGCCCCAGCATTTT.

The chain combines TRBV29-1 with TRBJ1-2; TRBD1 matches at 9 bases. Germline CDR1 is SQVTM and CDR2 is ANQGSEA. Trimming at V came to 4 bases and at J to 0 bases, leaving 0 bases not matched to a gene. This CDR3 has 13 amino acids. The CDR3 loop reads CSVGTGANYGYTF. The CDR3 nucleotides read TGCAGCGTTGGGACAGGGGCTAACTATGGCTACACCTTC.

This rearrangement joins TRBV29-1 to TRBJ1-2; D is uncertain. The CDR3 loop spans 13 amino acids. V was cut by 4 bases and J by 2 bases, with 11 bases left in between. The germline V gene encodes CDR1 SQVTM and CDR2 ANQGSEA. CDR3 residues: CSVGAKLNYGYTF. The CDR3, as DNA: TGCAGCGTTGGAGCGAAACTCAACTATGGCTACACCTTC.

The rearrangement uses TRBV18 and TRBJ2-7; 7 bases align to TRBD1. The germline gives CDR1 KGHSH, CDR2 LQKENI. V was pared by 6 bases and J by 2 bases, with 4 bases of the junction left unmatched. The CDR3 extends over 13 amino acids. This CDR3 is CASSPDRTYEQYV. The CDR3 nucleotides are TGTGCCAGCTCCCCGGACAGGACCTACGAGCAGTACGTC.

This rearrangement joins TRBV5-1 to TRBJ2-2; TRBD1 aligns across 7 bases. Losses at the gene ends were 1 base for V and 6 bases for J; bases not matched to a gene: 3. The CDR3 loop spans 14 amino acids. Germline CDR1 is SGHRS and CDR2 is YFSETQ. Here the CDR3 reads CASSLPGTAGELFF. The CDR3 region has the DNA TGCGCCAGCAGCTTGCCCGGGACAGCCGGGGAGCTGTTTTTT.

V and J are TRBV20-1 and TRBJ2-1, with 7 bases fitting TRBD1. Germline CDR1 reads DFQATT; CDR2 reads SNEGSKA (reference sequence). The CDR3 covers 13 residues. Trimming cost V 5 bases and J 10 bases; bases outside gene matches: 11. CDR3 region: CSARTGGPGEQFF. As DNA, the CDR3 is TGCAGTGCTCGGACAGGTGGGCCGGGGGAGCAGTTCTTC.

The rearrangement links TRBV5-1 to TRBJ2-5; 7 bases fit TRBD2. The CDR3 extends over 16 amino acids. The trim removed 1 base at V and 1 base at J, leaving 7 bases unmatched. CDR1 is SGHRS, CDR2 YFSETQ, per germline. Written as DNA, the CDR3 is TGCGCCAGCAGCTTGTCCGCCGGGACTACCCAAGAGACCCAGTACTTC. Protein: CASSLSAGTTQETQYF.

The V gene is TRBV12-3 or TRBV12-4, the J gene TRBJ1-3; D remains unclear. V lost 2 bases, J lost 5 bases, and 10 bases lay in between. There are 14 residues in the CDR3. CDR3 region: CASSLSTDRNTIYF. Written as DNA, the CDR3 is TGTGCCAGCAGTTTAAGTACAGACCGAAACACCATATATTTT.

This chain joins TRBV6-5 and TRBJ2-1; possibly TRBD1 for D (6 bases). Trimming cost V 5 bases and J 3 bases, with 11 bases left between them. Germline CDR1 MNHEY, CDR2 SVGAGI. This CDR3 is built from 14 residues. The CDR3 is CASSRQDDYNEQFF. The CDR3 DNA follows: TGTGCCAGCAGTCGACAGGACGACTACAATGAGCAGTTCTTC.

V is TRBV6-6 and J is TRBJ1-6; TRBD1 matches at 10 bases. Germline CDR1 and CDR2: MNHNY and SVGAGI (reference sequence). Losses at the gene ends were 5 bases for V and 13 bases for J; bases not matched to a gene: 5. CDR3 length: 13 residues. The CDR3 nucleotides read TGTGCCAGCAGTCCGGGACAGGGGACGCCCCTCCACTTT. Its translation is CASSPGQGTPLHF.

V is TRBV27 and J is TRBJ1-6, with D tentatively TRBD1 (5 bases). This CDR3 has 16 residues. V was shortened by 1 base and J by 2 bases, with 9 bases between the two germline ends. In germline, CDR1 is MNHEY, CDR2 SMNVEV (reference sequence). The CDR3 coding sequence is TGTGCCAGCAGTTTATACCGGGGCGCCTATAATTCACCCCTCCACTTT. This codes for CASSLYRGAYNSPLHF.